The 17 T cell receptor beta chains listed next were all sequenced from one sample in a study of T cells of healthy individuals. TCRdb re-called the 5' RACE reads with MiXCR, one entry per CDR3 protein. The table records 90,000 to 100,000 distinct CDR3 sequences, approximately 16% of them present only once. These receptors all come from a human donor in good health.

The chain recombines TRBV28 with TRBJ1-2; D might be TRBD1 (6 bases). This CDR3 spans 12 amino acids. V shed 6 bases and J shed 2 bases, with 7 bases lying between them. The germline CDR1 and CDR2 sequences are MDHEN and SYDVKM. This CDR3 is CASRGGNYGYTF. DNA of the CDR3: TGTGCCAGCAGAGGGGGGAACTATGGCTACACCTTC.

This clonotype was counted many times. This chain links TRBV4-2 with TRBJ2-1; 7 nucleotides align to TRBD1. V lost 2 bases and J lost 8; bases outside the gene matches: 6. This CDR3 has 14 residues. Germline CDR1 is LGHNA and CDR2 is YNFKEQ. In nucleotides, the CDR3 is TGTGCCAGCAGCCAAAACAGGGGAACGGATGAGCAGTTCTTC. Translating gives CASSQNRGTDEQFF.

This clonotype was seen ten or more times. V gene TRBV29-1 combines with J gene TRBJ2-2; D uncertain. Between the trimmed V and J ends, which lost 5 bases and 1 base, there was a span of 5 bases. CDR1 and CDR2 (germline): SQVTM, ANQGSEA. This CDR3 has 12 amino acids. As DNA, the CDR3 is TGCAGCGTTCTTAGGAACACCGGGGAGCTGTTTTTT. It codes for CSVLRNTGELFF.

The chain uses TRBV4-3 and TRBJ1-3; tentatively, D is TRBD1 (6 bases). This CDR3 spans 15 amino acids. V lost 4 bases and J 8 bases, leaving 18 bases between the germline ends. CDR1 is LGHNA and CDR2 is YSLEER in the germline V gene. The DNA of the CDR3 is TGCGCCAGCAGCCCCACGGTTGGGGGCGGGGACACCATATATTTT. It translates to CASSPTVGGGDTIYF.

This clonotype occurred a few times. V is TRBV7-9 and J is TRBJ2-3, with 11 bases matching TRBD2. CDR3 size: 16 residues. From germline, CDR1 is SEHNR and CDR2 FQNEAQ (reference sequence). V lost 5 bases, J lost 0 bases, and 4 bases stayed unmatched. This CDR3 is CASSPWTSGSTDTQYF. CDR3 nucleotides: TGTGCCAGCAGCCCCTGGACTAGCGGGAGCACAGATACGCAGTATTTT.

This clonotype was detected only a few times. This rearrangement joins TRBV10-3 to TRBJ1-6; 10 bases fit TRBD1. The CDR3 is made up of 15 amino acids. V shed 10 bases and J 10 bases; nucleotides not matched to a gene: 13. CDR1 is ENHRY, CDR2 SYGVKD, per germline. The CDR3 loop reads CASRGETGGKSPLHF. The CDR3 region has the DNA TGTGCCAGCAGGGGAGAGACAGGGGGCAAATCACCCCTCCACTTT.

The chain links TRBV7-8 to TRBJ2-1, with TRBD2 as a possible D gene (6 bases). The CDR3 length is 16 residues. The V end lost 5 bases, the J end lost 6 bases, and 20 bases lay between the germline ends. CDR1 and CDR2 from the germline V gene are SGHVS and FQNEAQ. The DNA for the CDR3 is TGTGCCAGCAGCGACCCGCCGGGACTGGGGCCCAATGAGCAGTTCTTC. Encoded protein: CASSDPPGLGPNEQFF.

The chain couples TRBV6-2 or TRBV6-3 to TRBJ2-1, with 8 bases identical to TRBD1. J gave up 9 bases and V 6 bases, and 10 bases lay outside the gene matches. This CDR3 region has 14 residues. Germline CDR1 and CDR2: MNHEY and SVGEGT. The CDR3 sequence: CASRKAQGAAEQFF. As DNA, the CDR3 is TGTGCCAGCAGAAAGGCGCAGGGGGCGGCTGAGCAGTTCTTC.

The chain is built from TRBV27 and TRBJ1-2; 8 bases are shared with TRBD1. V dropped 4 bases and J dropped 6; count of bases not matched to a gene: 7. CDR3 length: 14 residues. Germline assignment: CDR1 MNHEY and CDR2 SMNVEV (reference sequence). For the CDR3, the DNA is TGTGCCAGCAGTTCCGAAACAGGGGGACATGGCTACACCTTC. Protein: CASSSETGGHGYTF.

This clonotype appeared a few times. This CDR3 reads CASKRGTASYEQYF. The CDR3 nucleotides read TGTGCCAGCAAACGCGGGACTGCCTCCTACGAGCAGTACTTC. The J gene is TRBJ2-7, the V gene TRBV6-5; D may be TRBD2 (6 bases). V lost 7 bases, J lost 0 bases, and 13 bases lay in between. The CDR3 sequence is 14 residues long. Germline V gene lookup returns CDR1 MNHEY and CDR2 SVGAGI.

V and J are TRBV2 and TRBJ2-4; TRBD2 might be the D (6 bases). Between the trimmed V and J ends, which lost 3 bases and 10 bases, there was a span of 16 bases. This CDR3 spans 14 amino acids. The germline gives CDR1 SNHLY, CDR2 FYNNEI. This CDR3 reads CASSEGTQEGIQYF. Here the CDR3 DNA reads TGTGCCAGCAGTGAGGGGACGCAGGAGGGGATTCAGTACTTC. Looking up the rest from reference TRBV2 and TRBJ2-4 gives the full variable domain: EPEVTQTPSHQVTQMGQEVILRCVPISNHLYFYWYRQILGQKVEFLVSFYNNEISEKSEIFDDQFSVERPDGSNFTLKIRSTKLEDSAMYFCASSEGTQEGIQYFGAGTRLSVL.

This chain links TRBV28 with TRBJ2-1, with 7 bases lining up with TRBD2. V was clipped by 7 bases and J by 5 bases; unmatched bases: 5. Germline V lookup: CDR1 MDHEN, CDR2 SYDVKM. The CDR3 has 13 amino acids. CDR3 region: CASTLGGDNEQFF. The DNA of the CDR3 is TGTGCCAGCACCTTGGGAGGGGACAATGAGCAGTTCTTC.

In this sample, this clonotype turned up many times. V usage is TRBV7-9 and J usage is TRBJ1-3; possible D gene TRBD1, 6 bases. Per the germline V gene, CDR1 is SEHNR and CDR2 is FQNEAQ (reference sequence). CDR3 length: 18 residues. The germline V and J ends were trimmed by 4 bases and 0 bases, with 19 bases remaining between them. In DNA, the CDR3 is TGTGCCAGCAGCTCAGGAGGCGGGATACAGGGCTCTGGAAACACCATATATTTT. It yields the protein CASSSGGGIQGSGNTIYF.

The chain couples TRBV7-9 to TRBJ1-6, with 8 bases aligning to TRBD1. The CDR3 runs to 15 residues. V lost 5 bases, J lost 7 bases, and 7 bases stayed unmatched. The V gene's germline CDR1 is SEHNR and CDR2 FQNEAQ (reference sequence). CDR3 protein: CASSTRTGINSPLHF. CDR3 coding DNA: TGTGCCAGCAGCACTCGGACAGGGATAAATTCACCCCTCCACTTT.

This clonotype occurred a few times. The chain couples TRBV28 to TRBJ2-7, with D maybe TRBD2 (6 bases). Germline lookup yields CDR1 MDHEN and CDR2 SYDVKM. The CDR3 sequence is 12 residues long. Trimming removed 6 bases at V and 3 bases at J, with 9 bases between. The CDR3 nucleotides are TGTGCCAGCAGAGGGGAGGTCTACGAGCAGTACTTC. It codes for CASRGEVYEQYF.

The sample holds a few counts of this clonotype. A much larger clone lies one base from this, so it may be a read error. The chain employs TRBV6-5 and TRBJ2-3; D remains unclear. CDR3 length: 11 amino acids. Germline CDR1 reads MNHEY; CDR2 reads SVGAGI. Trimming stripped 2 bases from V and 4 bases from J, with 1 base between. The CDR3 is CASSYADTQYF. The CDR3 bases are TGTGCCAGCAGTTACGCAGATACGCAGTATTTT.

This clonotype was counted between two and nine times. The V and J genes are TRBV20-1 and TRBJ1-2; 9 bases align to TRBD1. The V gene's germline CDR1 is DFQATT and CDR2 SNEGSKA (reference sequence). This CDR3 contains 21 residues. Trimming at V came to 0 bases and at J to 5 bases, leaving 25 bases not matched to a gene. CDR3 nucleotides: TGCAGTGCTAGAGATCCTGGGAGGGGGTTGTGGGGACAGGGTACTTATTATGGCTACACCTTC. Protein: CSARDPGRGLWGQGTYYGYTF.